This T cell receptor beta chain was observed in a study of cytomegalovirus exposure and HLA in healthy donors. Germline CDR1 is SGHRS and CDR2 is YFSETQ. The CDR3 loop spans 15 amino acids. V lost 4 bases and J lost 5, with 19 bases in between. Primers for the PCR totalled 60 Vbeta and 13 Jbeta. The table came from immunoSEQ multiplex PCR; TCRdb's copy has only in-frame clones and leaves some out. The profile covers around 150,000 clones, with around three quarters appearing a single time and 0.95% to 1.1% taken by the ten largest. This chain uses TRBV5-1 with TRBJ2-7; TRBD1 is a possible D gene (6 bases). The specimen sequenced was PBMCs. The TCR was taken from a middle-aged woman in good health and CMV-seronegative. The CDR3 region is CASSLAGRGVDEQYF. CDR3 DNA: TGCGCCAGCAGCCTGGCTGGCAGGGGTGTAGACGAGCAGTACTTC.